This is a list of T cell receptor beta chains from one sample in a study of blood T cell repertoires in COVID-19. Some clones are missing from TCRdb's copy, which holds only in-frame ones; the method was immunoSEQ multiplex PCR. Of some 30,000 clones listed, roughly 85% are singletons. Sequenced material: peripheral blood. These receptors were obtained from a man in his 60s with active COVID-19. Each CDR3 is given with its conserved first and last residue. A D gene is named only where the DNA matches it firmly. Part of the rows lack a size; the others show once, few, many or a class for expanded clones.

d_call	j_call	clone_size	cdr3_length	v_call	cdr3_aa	cdr3_nt
TRBD1	TRBJ1-6	few	15	TRBV6-5	CASRGGDRDNSPLHF	TGTGCCAGCAGGGGCGGGGACAGGGACAATTCACCCCTCCACTTT
.	TRBJ2-5	.	15	TRBV5-5	CASSLWLNDQETQYF	TGTGCCAGCAGCTTATGGCTGAACGACCAAGAGACCCAGTACTTC
.	TRBJ1-4	.	12	TRBV6-2/TRBV6-3	CASSPADEKLFF	TGTGCCAGCAGCCCAGCCGATGAAAAACTGTTTTTT
.	TRBJ2-2	.	16	TRBV21-1	CASSKGISGSVGELFF	TGTGCCAGCAGCAAAGGAATTAGCGGGAGTGTGGGGGAGCTGTTTTTT
TRBD1	TRBJ1-1	.	14	TRBV5-4	CAIGQGKVNTEAFF	TGTGCCATTGGACAGGGTAAGGTTAACACTGAAGCTTTCTTT
TRBD2	TRBJ2-5	.	13	TRBV7-2	CASSLGLVETQYF	TGTGCCAGCAGCCTCGGACTAGTGGAGACCCAGTACTTC
TRBD2	TRBJ2-5	.	14	TRBV7-2	CASSYKRGRETQYF	TGTGCCAGCAGCTACAAGCGGGGGCGGGAGACCCAGTACTTC
.	TRBJ2-5	.	13	TRBV5-1	CASSFGTRETQYF	TGCGCCAGCAGCTTCGGGACTCGGGAGACCCAGTACTTC
TRBD2	TRBJ2-5	few	13	TRBV19	CASSLTSVETQYF	TGTGCCAGTAGCTTGACTAGCGTTGAGACCCAGTACTTC
TRBD2	TRBJ2-5	.	16	TRBV7-6	CASSQSWVAGGETQYF	TGTGCCAGCAGCCAAAGTTGGGTAGCGGGAGGAGAGACCCAGTACTTC
.	TRBJ1-1	.	14	TRBV5-1	CASGQTGPNTEAFF	TGCGCCAGCGGCCAGACAGGTCCGAACACTGAAGCTTTCTTT
.	TRBJ2-3	.	17	TRBV2	CASSPTSSAPSTDTQYF	TGTGCCAGCTCTCCGACCTCTAGCGCCCCTAGCACAGATACGCAGTATTTT
.	TRBJ1-2	.	13	TRBV14	CASSQLPGNGYTF	TGTGCCAGCAGCCAACTCCCCGGGAATGGCTACACCTTC
TRBD2	TRBJ2-1	once	15	TRBV6-5	CASRNSGSSYNEQFF	TGTGCCAGCAGAAATAGCGGGAGCTCCTACAATGAGCAGTTCTTC
.	TRBJ2-1	.	15	TRBV5-6	CASSFREYSYNEQFF	TGTGCCAGCAGCTTCCGGGAATACTCCTACAATGAGCAGTTCTTC
.	TRBJ2-1	.	15	TRBV5-1	CASSRDSTSYNEQFF	TGCGCCAGCAGCCGGGACTCAACATCTTACAATGAGCAGTTCTTC
.	TRBJ2-6	once	18	TRBV7-3	CASSLTAGSLGGANVLTF	TGTGCCAGCAGCTTAACGGCCGGGAGTCTAGGTGGGGCCAACGTCCTGACTTTC